These 9 T cell receptor beta chains share one sample of origin, sequenced in a study of monozygotic twins with inflammatory bowel disease. From the 5' RACE reads, TCRdb lists one entry per CDR3 protein and no DNA. The sample table sets out more than 350,000 distinct CDR3 sequences. Sequenced: blood. Source of these receptors: a human donor with ulcerative colitis or Crohn's disease, or a healthy co-twin of an affected twin (not recorded which).

V is TRBV12-3 or TRBV12-4 and J is TRBJ1-6; the TCRdb D gene call, TRBD1, has no DNA to confirm it. The CDR3 totals 14 residues. The CDR3 is CASSLPGRRSPLHF.

The V call is TRBV5-1, the J call TRBJ2-1; the TRBD2 assignment by TCRdb is unverifiable without DNA. Germline values: CDR1 SGHRS, CDR2 YFSETQ. The CDR3 runs 14 residues. The CDR3 spells CASSQLSGEGEQFF.

The V and J genes are TRBV18 and TRBJ1-4. This CDR3 comprises 15 residues. Germline V gene sequence: CDR1 KGHSH, CDR2 LQKENI. The CDR3 is CASSRIQATNEKLFF.

V and J are TRBV14 and TRBJ2-5; TCRdb outputs TRBD1, but without DNA this stays unchecked. Per germline, CDR1 SGHDN and CDR2 FVKESK. The CDR3 has 15 residues. This chain's CDR3 is CASSQDRGRVETQYF.

The gene calls are TRBV25-1 and TRBJ1-6; checking the TCRdb D call of TRBD1 is not possible without DNA. The CDR3 runs to 15 residues. CDR1 and CDR2 (germline): MGHDK, SYGVNS. This CDR3 is CASSDGDGAGSPLHF. Filled out from reference TRBV25-1 and TRBJ1-6, the complete variable domain reads EADIYQTPRYLVIGTGKKITLECSQTMGHDKMYWYQQDPGMELHLIHYSYGVNSTEKGDLSSESTVSRIRTEHFPLTLESARPSHTSQYLCASSDGDGAGSPLHFGNGTRLTVT.

The chain has TRBV7-2 and TRBJ1-1; TCRdb picks TRBD1, but there is no DNA to check that call. The CDR3 sequence is 14 residues long. Germline V CDR1 and CDR2: SGHTA, FQGNSA. The CDR3 here is CASSPGTGDPEAFF. The whole variable domain, filled in from reference TRBV7-2 and TRBJ1-1, reads GAGVSQSPSNKVTEKGKDVELRCDPISGHTALYWYRQSLGQGLEFLIYFQGNSAPDKSGLPSDRFSAERTGGSVSTLTIQRTQQEDSAVYLCASSPGTGDPEAFFGQGTRLTVV.

The chain combines TRBV5-1 with TRBJ2-1. This CDR3 region has 13 residues. Germline V CDR1 and CDR2: SGHRS, YFSETQ. This chain's CDR3 is CASTYSTYNEQFF.

This chain connects TRBV7-6 to TRBJ1-5; no DNA is available, so the TRBD1 call from TCRdb remains unchecked. This CDR3 is built from 14 residues. Germline lookup yields CDR1 SGHVS and CDR2 FNYEAQ. The CDR3 region is CASSLETQGGPQHF.

V usage is TRBV7-2 and J usage is TRBJ2-5. This CDR3 spans 14 amino acids. Germline V lookup: CDR1 SGHTA, CDR2 FQGNSA. The CDR3 reads CASSFSGLEETQYF.